Listed below are T cell receptor beta chains from one sample, sequenced in a study of blood T cell repertoires in COVID-19. Produced via immunoSEQ multiplex PCR; TCRdb's table is partial and in-frame only. Seen here are some 210,000 clones, about nine tenths observed once, and the top ten hold around 6.5%. What was sequenced was peripheral blood. The receptors here all came from a man in his 60s who had recovered from COVID-19. The CDR3 runs from the conserved cysteine through the conserved F or W. A D gene is named only where the DNA matches it firmly. For some rows the clone size is stated as once, few or many, or as a class when expanded; others skip it.

TRBV2,TRBJ2-5,-,15,TRBD2,TGTGCCAGCAAGAAGACTAGCGGGATCCAAGAGACCCAGTACTTC,CASKKTSGIQETQYF
TRBV5-1,TRBJ2-2,once,15,-,TGCGCCAGCGCCTTTGTCCAGGGATCCACCGGGGAGCTGTTTTTT,CASAFVQGSTGELFF
TRBV19,TRBJ2-2,-,14,-,TGTGCCAGTAGTGTTTTCTCTCACACCGGGGAGCTGTTTTTT,CASSVFSHTGELFF
TRBV14,TRBJ2-3,-,12,-,TGTGCCAGCAGCCAAGACGGTCGAGTGCAGTATTTT,CASSQDGRVQYF
TRBV6-5,TRBJ2-1,-,12,-,TGTGCCAGCAGGGGTACTAGTTTTGGGATGTTCTTC,CASRGTSFGMFF
TRBV11-2,TRBJ2-7,-,16,TRBD2,TGTGCCAGCAGCTTAGGGGTTAGCGGGGGTCCCTACGAGCAGTACTTC,CASSLGVSGGPYEQYF
TRBV6-6,TRBJ2-2,once,14,-,TGTGCCAGCAGCCCTCGGGGGTGGACCGGGGAGCTGTTTTTT,CASSPRGWTGELFF
TRBV4-1,TRBJ1-1,-,15,TRBD1,TGCGCCAGCAGCCCCGGGACAGGGAGAGGCTTAGGGGCTTTCTTT,CASSPGTGRGLGAFF
TRBV24-1,TRBJ1-5,-,13,TRBD1,TGTGCCACCAGTCGACAGGGTTCCCTTACCCAGCATTTT,CATSRQGSLTQHF
TRBV11-3,TRBJ2-7,-,13,-,TGTGCCAGCAGCCAGGAACAGGGGAGGGAGCAGTACTTC,CASSQEQGREQYF
TRBV24-1,TRBJ2-1,-,13,TRBD2,TGTGCCACCAGCCGGGGGGGAGGGAATGAGCAGTTCTTC,CATSRGGGNEQFF
TRBV19,TRBJ2-2,-,15,TRBD2,TGTGCCAGTAGCAGCGGGGGGCCAATCACCGGGGAGCTGTTTTTT,CASSSGGPITGELFF
TRBV20-1,TRBJ1-1,-,14,TRBD1,TGCAGTGCTAGTGCCGGGACAGGGAACACTGAAGCTTTCTTT,CSASAGTGNTEAFF
TRBV27,TRBJ2-2,-,16,-,TGTGCCAGCAGTTTATCCCGGACTCTTAACACCGGGGAGCTGTTTTTT,CASSLSRTLNTGELFF
TRBV15,TRBJ1-2,-,13,-,TGTGCCACCAGCAGACAGGGTAACTATGGCTACACCTTC,CATSRQGNYGYTF
TRBV7-9,TRBJ1-6,-,15,TRBD1,TGTGCCAGCAGCCAGGGGGACTCCTATAATTCACCCCTCCACTTT,CASSQGDSYNSPLHF
TRBV7-3,TRBJ2-5,-,13,-,TGTGCCAGCAGCCAAGGGGGAAGGGAGACCCAGTACTTC,CASSQGGRETQYF
TRBV4-3,TRBJ2-7,-,16,-,TGCGCCAGCAGCCCTACCGGGGGGCGGGCTAGCTACGAGCAGTACTTC,CASSPTGGRASYEQYF
TRBV7-2,TRBJ1-3,-,17,-,TGTGCCAGCAGCCTGACCTCGTCTAGCCTCTCTGGAAACACCATATATTTT,CASSLTSSSLSGNTIYF
TRBV19,TRBJ2-1,-,17,TRBD2,TGTGCCAGTAGTATAGATCACCCTAGCGGGAGCTACAATGAGCAGTTCTTC,CASSIDHPSGSYNEQFF
TRBV2,TRBJ1-4,-,15,-,TGTGCCAGCAGGAGAGGTAGACAGTCAAATGAAAAACTGTTTTTT,CASRRGRQSNEKLFF
TRBV19,TRBJ1-5,-,17,TRBD1,TGTGCCAGTAGTATGAATCGGGGAGGACAGGGAACTCAGCCCCAGCATTTT,CASSMNRGGQGTQPQHF
TRBV2,TRBJ1-1,-,12,-,TGTGCCAGCAGTGGACAGCATGCTGAAGCTTTCTTT,CASSGQHAEAFF
TRBV5-1,TRBJ1-5,-,15,-,TGCGCCAGCAGCTTGGACGGGCAGGGCACTCAGCCCCAGCATTTT,CASSLDGQGTQPQHF
TRBV6-2/TRBV6-3,TRBJ2-1,-,14,-,TGTGCCAGCAGCTCCGAACCCGGTGGTAGTGAGCAGTTCTTC,CASSSEPGGSEQFF
TRBV4-1,TRBJ2-3,-,15,TRBD2,TGCGCCAGCAGCCCGTTGGGCGGGGGGACAGATACGCAGTATTTT,CASSPLGGGTDTQYF
TRBV5-5,TRBJ1-1,-,14,-,TGTGCCAGCAGCTTGGAACGGTGGAACACTGAAGCTTTCTTT,CASSLERWNTEAFF
TRBV15,TRBJ1-4,-,15,-,TGTGCCACCAGCAGAGATGTAAGGGGGAATGAAAAACTGTTTTTT,CATSRDVRGNEKLFF
TRBV5-1,TRBJ2-6,-,14,-,TGCGCCAGCAAAGGAGTCGCTGGGGCCAACGTCCTGACTTTC,CASKGVAGANVLTF
TRBV7-2,TRBJ2-5,-,14,-,TGTGCCAGCAGCTTTCAGCGGATGCAAGAGACCCAGTACTTC,CASSFQRMQETQYF
TRBV7-3,TRBJ2-5,-,16,TRBD1,TGTGCCAGCAGCCCCGCCGGGACAGGGGGTGGAGGGACCCAGTACTTC,CASSPAGTGGGGTQYF
TRBV5-1,TRBJ2-5,-,15,TRBD1,TGCGCCAGCAGCTTGGCCGGCAGGGGGTTAGAGACCCAGTACTTC,CASSLAGRGLETQYF
TRBV11-2,TRBJ1-6,-,17,-,TGTGCCAGCACCAGCTTAGGGCGCGGACACCATAATTCACCCCTCCACTTT,CASTSLGRGHHNSPLHF
TRBV5-1,TRBJ1-2,-,13,-,TGCGCCAGCAGCGTCAGTCTTGGCTATGGCTACACCTTC,CASSVSLGYGYTF
TRBV9,TRBJ2-1,-,16,TRBD2,TGTGCCAGCAGCGTAGGGGCAGCGGGGGGTGGCGATGAGCAGTTCTTC,CASSVGAAGGGDEQFF
TRBV12-3/TRBV12-4,TRBJ2-1,-,12,-,TGTGCCAGCAGCTGGGACTCCTTGGGGCAGTTCTTC,CASSWDSLGQFF
TRBV3-1/TRBV3-2,TRBJ2-1,-,19,TRBD2,TGTGCCAGCAGCCGGGTTCCCCCCTTGTGGGAGGGCTCCTACAATGAGCAGTTCTTC,CASSRVPPLWEGSYNEQFF
TRBV5-1,TRBJ2-7,-,15,-,TGCGCCAGCAGCTTGGGCGGACAGGGAGGGGACGAGCAGTACTTC,CASSLGGQGGDEQYF
TRBV3-1/TRBV3-2,TRBJ2-2,-,13,-,TGTGCCAGCAGAAGACAGGGAGGCGGGGAGCTGTTTTTT,CASRRQGGGELFF
TRBV19,TRBJ2-3,-,16,TRBD1,TGTGCCAGTAGTGGGACCGGGACAGGGTTGGTAGATACGCAGTATTTT,CASSGTGTGLVDTQYF
TRBV2,TRBJ2-3,-,12,-,TGTGCCAGCAGTGATTTGGGGCCCTTTCAGTATTTT,CASSDLGPFQYF
TRBV19,TRBJ2-3,-,12,-,TGTGCCAGTAGTATCAGATCAGATACGCAGTATTTT,CASSIRSDTQYF
TRBV5-1,TRBJ1-1,-,15,TRBD1,TGCGCCAGCAGGGAAGGACAGGCCCGTTACACTGAAGCTTTCTTT,CASREGQARYTEAFF
TRBV12-5,TRBJ2-5,-,13,-,TGTGCTAGTGGTTTGTTGGAGTCTAGGACCCAGTACTTC,CASGLLESRTQYF